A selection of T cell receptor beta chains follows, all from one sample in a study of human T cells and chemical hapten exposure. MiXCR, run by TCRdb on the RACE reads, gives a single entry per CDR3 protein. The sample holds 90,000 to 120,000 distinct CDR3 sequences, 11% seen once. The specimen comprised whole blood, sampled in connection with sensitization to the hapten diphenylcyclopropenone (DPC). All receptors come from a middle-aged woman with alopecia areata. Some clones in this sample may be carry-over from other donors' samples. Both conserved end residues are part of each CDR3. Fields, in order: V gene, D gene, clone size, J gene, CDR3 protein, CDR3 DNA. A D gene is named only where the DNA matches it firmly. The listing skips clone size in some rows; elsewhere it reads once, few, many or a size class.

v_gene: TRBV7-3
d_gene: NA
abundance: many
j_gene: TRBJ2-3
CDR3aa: CASSRKRAPDTQYF
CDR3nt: TGTGCCAGCAGCAGAAAGCGGGCCCCAGATACGCAGTATTTT

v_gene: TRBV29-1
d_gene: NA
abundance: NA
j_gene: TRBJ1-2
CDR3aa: CSVDPGGYTF
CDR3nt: TGCAGCGTTGATCCCGGTGGCTACACCTTC

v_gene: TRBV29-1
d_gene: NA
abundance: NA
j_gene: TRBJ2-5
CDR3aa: CSVSTNQETQYF
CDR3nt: TGCAGCGTCTCGACTAACCAAGAGACCCAGTACTTC

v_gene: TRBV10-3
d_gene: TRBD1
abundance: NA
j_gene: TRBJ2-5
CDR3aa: CAIRGQSQETQYF
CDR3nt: TGTGCCATCAGGGGACAGAGCCAAGAGACCCAGTACTTC

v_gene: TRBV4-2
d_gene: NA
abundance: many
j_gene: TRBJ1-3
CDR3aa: CASSQEVSGNTIYF
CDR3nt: TGTGCCAGCAGCCAAGAGGTGTCTGGAAACACCATATATTTT

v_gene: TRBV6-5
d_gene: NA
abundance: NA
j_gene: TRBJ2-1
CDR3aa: CASSSRAGLNYNEQFF
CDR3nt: TGTGCCAGCAGTTCACGGGCGGGACTGAACTACAATGAGCAGTTCTTC

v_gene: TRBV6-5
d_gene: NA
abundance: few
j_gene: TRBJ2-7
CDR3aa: CASTQTPGYEQYF
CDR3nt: TGTGCCAGCACCCAGACCCCCGGGTACGAGCAGTACTTC

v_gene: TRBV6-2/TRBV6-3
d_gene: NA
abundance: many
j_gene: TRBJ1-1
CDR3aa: CASSSIGEAFF
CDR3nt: TGTGCCAGCAGCTCCATCGGCGAAGCTTTCTTT

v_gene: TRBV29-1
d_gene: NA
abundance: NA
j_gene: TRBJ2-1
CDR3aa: CSVETRESSYNEQFF
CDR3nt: TGCAGCGTTGAAACTAGGGAGAGCTCCTACAATGAGCAGTTCTTC

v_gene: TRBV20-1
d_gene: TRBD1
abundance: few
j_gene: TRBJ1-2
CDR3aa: CSVPSRGNYGYTF
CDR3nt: TGCAGTGTCCCAAGCAGGGGGAACTATGGCTACACCTTC

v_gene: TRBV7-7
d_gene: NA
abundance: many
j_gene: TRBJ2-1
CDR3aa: CASSPGHRAHEQFF
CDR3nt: TGTGCCAGCAGCCCGGGACATCGGGCCCATGAGCAGTTCTTC

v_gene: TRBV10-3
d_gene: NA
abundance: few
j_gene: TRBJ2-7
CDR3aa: CAISEQGRDEQYF
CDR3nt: TGTGCCATCAGTGAGCAAGGAAGGGACGAGCAGTACTTC

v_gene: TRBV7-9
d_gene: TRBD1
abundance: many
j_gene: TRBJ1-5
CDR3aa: CASSSGTGAYQPQHF
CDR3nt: TGTGCCAGCAGCAGTGGGACAGGGGCGTATCAGCCCCAGCATTTT

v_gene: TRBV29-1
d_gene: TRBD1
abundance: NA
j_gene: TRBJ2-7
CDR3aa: CSVVGDSSYEQYF
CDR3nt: TGCAGCGTGGTTGGGGACAGCTCCTACGAGCAGTACTTC

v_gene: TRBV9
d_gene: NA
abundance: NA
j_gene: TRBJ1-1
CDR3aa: CASSTQTANTEAFF
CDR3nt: TGTGCCAGCAGCACCCAGACAGCGAACACTGAAGCTTTCTTT

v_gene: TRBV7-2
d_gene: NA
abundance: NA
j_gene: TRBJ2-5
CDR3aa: CASSPRTAYQETQYF
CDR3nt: TGTGCCAGCAGCCCCCGGACAGCGTACCAAGAGACCCAGTACTTC

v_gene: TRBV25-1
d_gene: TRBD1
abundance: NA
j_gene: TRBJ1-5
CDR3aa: CASSGTGINQPQHF
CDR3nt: TGTGCCAGCAGTGGGACAGGGATCAATCAGCCCCAGCATTTT

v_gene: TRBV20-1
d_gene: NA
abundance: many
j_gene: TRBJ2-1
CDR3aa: CSAGGINNEQFF
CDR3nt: TGCAGTGCTGGGGGGATTAACAATGAGCAGTTCTTC

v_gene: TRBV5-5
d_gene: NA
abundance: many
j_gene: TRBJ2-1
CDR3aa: CASSFGIGVGGDSEQFF
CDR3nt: TGTGCCAGCAGCTTTGGAATAGGTGTGGGGGGAGACAGTGAGCAGTTCTTC

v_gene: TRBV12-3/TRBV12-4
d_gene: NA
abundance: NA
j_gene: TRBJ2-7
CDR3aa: CASSLGSGAHYEQYF
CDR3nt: TGTGCCAGCAGTTTAGGGAGTGGGGCCCACTACGAGCAGTACTTC

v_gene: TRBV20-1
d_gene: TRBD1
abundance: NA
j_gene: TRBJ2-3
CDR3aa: CSAEGTGGTDTQYF
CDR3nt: TGCAGTGCTGAAGGGACAGGGGGCACAGATACGCAGTATTTT

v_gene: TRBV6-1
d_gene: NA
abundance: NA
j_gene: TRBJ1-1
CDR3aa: CASRGDPRGTEAFF
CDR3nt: TGTGCCAGCAGGGGAGACCCTAGGGGGACTGAAGCTTTCTTT

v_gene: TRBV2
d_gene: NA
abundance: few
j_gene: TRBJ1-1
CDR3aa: CASNIGRMNTEAFF
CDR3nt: TGTGCCAGCAACATCGGGCGGATGAACACTGAAGCTTTCTTT

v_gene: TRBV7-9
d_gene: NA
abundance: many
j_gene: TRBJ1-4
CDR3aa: CASSPVGVLEKLFF
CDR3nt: TGTGCCAGCAGCCCCGTAGGGGTTCTTGAAAAACTGTTTTTT